This T cell receptor beta chain was identified during a study of beta chain features in type 1 diabetes (dated by TCRdb to about 2018). Background for the entire study: Mean age, gender distribution, total cell number and subset yield were not different between patients and healthy donors. A total of about 100,000,000 sorted cells were examined across all samples, and RNA yield correlated strongly with the number of cells per subset. In the study, TCRB repertoires of sorted circulating CD4+ T cell subsets from recently diagnosed type 1 diabetes patients were compared with those of matched healthy donors. Regulatory and stem cell-like memory subsets were obtained from only 8 patients and roughly eight healthy donors, while naive and central memory subsets were obtained from all 30 or so donors.

Each donor gave one peripheral blood draw, roughly 110 mL on average, collected into heparinised tubes. Using a panel that included CD45RO, CCR7, CD25, CD127, CD95 and CD27, naive, central memory, regulatory and stem cell-like memory CD4+ T cells were sorted on a BD FACSAria II. Every sorted population had a purity above 95%. PBMCs were isolated immediately by Lymphoprep density gradient centrifugation and stained directly without culture. To minimize batch effects, samples were stained and sorted in pairs, one healthy donor with one patient per experiment. In regard to this clone: Which antigen it targets is not known. The sample holds no much larger clone one base away, and base qualities are not on file.

The entire isolated RNA was reverse transcribed using the High Capacity cDNA Reverse Transcription Kit, and thus expressed TCRB transcripts were sequenced. Naive, central memory and regulatory T cell samples underwent deep immunoSEQ sequencing, averaging around 3.6 million total reads per sample. Sorted cells were lysed in RLT buffer and RNA was extracted with DNase-treated RNeasy Micro or Mini kits, depending on cell number. To prevent cross-contamination, each cell subset was processed individually, whereas patient and healthy donor samples were processed jointly. Using the immunoSEQ multiplex PCR, TCRB sequences were amplified from cDNA into 87-bp fragments spanning the CDR3 region. The amplicons were sequenced using the Illumina HiSeq platform. Concerning the study's data processing: PCR bias was corrected computationally using synthetic template baselines, and reads within Hamming distance 2 were collapsed, with unmergeable singletons discarded. Reads were aligned to IMGT to assign V, D and J genes, CDR3 length, and insertions or deletions at six rearrangement sites. Within each subset, clonotype counts were normalized to sorted cell number, after which true diversity and Gini coefficients were computed with the tcR R package. Repertoire sharing was quantified using the overlap coefficient calculated on TCRB nucleotide sequences. Out-of-frame TCRB sequences from naive cells were analyzed to stand in for the pre-selection repertoire. Imported from immuneACCESS, the table was reduced by TCRdb to in-frame sequences with V and J called. These copies leave out some clones; in studies compared against another copy, an unresolved V gene accounts for under half, and the cause of the remainder is not known. D and trimming were read from the DNA, whereas the V and J calls and clone size are those reported in that table. This sample gives roughly 330,000 clones in total; roughly 12% of them show up just once. Roughly 0.015% of the sample belongs to the ten largest clones.

The CDR3 contains 13 residues, cysteine and phenylalanine counted. Just the 39-base CDR3 DNA is kept, in frame starting at base 1. The V and J ends are trimmed by 6 bases and 0 bases, leaving 8 bases between them. The germline V gene provides CDR1 MNHEY and CDR2 SVGAGI. What the work shows at the level of the full study, not this receptor alone: Because small numbers of individuals were included in the HLA sub-analyses, any influence of HLA type on TCRB rearrangement was left unresolved. Shorter templates might be favored by PCR, yet because patient and control samples were amplified and corrected together, any such skew would affect both groups equally. Because cDNA was sequenced instead of genomic DNA, activated cells with high expression could be over-represented, although the groups did not differ in activation or CD3 levels. In all four CD4+ subsets, TCRB CDR3 length was moderately but significantly shorter in type 1 diabetes patients. The naive, central memory and regulatory TCRB repertoires appeared to resemble one another more closely among patients than among healthy donors. At VDJ recombination sites, patients with type 1 diabetes made fewer insertions and deleted more nucleotides, a pattern implying thymic rearrangement abnormalities.

The source is a woman in her late teens or twenties with type 1 diabetes. The chain is made from TRBV6-5 and TRBJ1-1; TRBD1 might be the D gene, on 6 matching bases. Sequenced: naive CD4+ T cells from blood. In the paper's terms, the cell subset or site label means: true naive CD4+ T cells. Here is the DNA: TGTGCCAGCAGGAGACAGGTGAACACTGAAGCTTTCTTT. It translates to CASRRQVNTEAFF.